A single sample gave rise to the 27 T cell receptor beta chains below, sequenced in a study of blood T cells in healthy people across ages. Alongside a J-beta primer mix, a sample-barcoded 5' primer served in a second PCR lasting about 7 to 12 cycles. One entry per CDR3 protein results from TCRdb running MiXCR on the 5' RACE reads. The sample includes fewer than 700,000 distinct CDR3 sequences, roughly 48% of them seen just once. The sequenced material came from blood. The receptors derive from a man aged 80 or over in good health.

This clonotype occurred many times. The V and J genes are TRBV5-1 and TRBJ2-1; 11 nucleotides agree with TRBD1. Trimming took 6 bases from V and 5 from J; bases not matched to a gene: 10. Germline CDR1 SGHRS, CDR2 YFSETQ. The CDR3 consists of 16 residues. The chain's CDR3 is CASTRTGGVNDNEQFF. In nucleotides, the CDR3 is TGCGCCAGCACCCGGACAGGGGGCGTAAACGACAATGAGCAGTTCTTC.

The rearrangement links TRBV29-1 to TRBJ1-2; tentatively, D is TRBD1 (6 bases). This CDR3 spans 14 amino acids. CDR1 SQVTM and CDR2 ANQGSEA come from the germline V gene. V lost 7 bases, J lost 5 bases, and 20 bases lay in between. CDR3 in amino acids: CSATLVGGSYGYTF. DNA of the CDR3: TGCAGCGCCACGCTCGTAGGGGGAAGTTATGGCTACACCTTC.

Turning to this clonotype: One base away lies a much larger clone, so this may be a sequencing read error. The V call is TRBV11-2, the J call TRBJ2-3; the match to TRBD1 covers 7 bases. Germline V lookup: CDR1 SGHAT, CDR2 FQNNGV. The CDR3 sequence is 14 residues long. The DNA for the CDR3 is TGTGCCAGCAGCCGAGACAGGGTAACAGATGCGCAGTATTTT. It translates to CASSRDRVTDAQYF.

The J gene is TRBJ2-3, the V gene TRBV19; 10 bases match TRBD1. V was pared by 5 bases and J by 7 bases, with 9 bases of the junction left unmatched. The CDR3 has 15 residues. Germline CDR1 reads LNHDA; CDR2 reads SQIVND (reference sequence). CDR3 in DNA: TGTGCCAGTAGTCCGGGACAGGGGACGTTTCATACGCAGTATTTT. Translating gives CASSPGQGTFHTQYF.

This CDR3 is CASSPGTSFTREQYF. DNA for the CDR3: TGTGCCAGCAGTCCCGGGACTAGCTTTACTCGCGAGCAGTACTTC. The chain carries TRBV28 and TRBJ2-7, with 9 bases matching TRBD2. The V gene end was trimmed by 5 bases and the J gene end by 6 bases; junction bases not matched to a gene: 11. CDR3 length: 15 residues. Germline V gene lookup returns CDR1 MDHEN and CDR2 SYDVKM.

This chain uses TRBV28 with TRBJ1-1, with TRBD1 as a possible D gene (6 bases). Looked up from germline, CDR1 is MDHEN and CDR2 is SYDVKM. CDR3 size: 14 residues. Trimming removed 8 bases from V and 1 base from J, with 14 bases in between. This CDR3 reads CASSHRDKNTEAFF. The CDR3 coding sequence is TGTGCCAGCTCACACCGGGACAAGAACACTGAAGCTTTCTTT.

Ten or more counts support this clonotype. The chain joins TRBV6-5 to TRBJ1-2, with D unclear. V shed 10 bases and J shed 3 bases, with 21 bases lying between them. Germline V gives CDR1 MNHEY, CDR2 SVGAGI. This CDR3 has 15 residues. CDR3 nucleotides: TGTGCCACGAGTACCCCACTAAGACTGGACTATGGCTACACCTTC. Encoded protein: CATSTPLRLDYGYTF.

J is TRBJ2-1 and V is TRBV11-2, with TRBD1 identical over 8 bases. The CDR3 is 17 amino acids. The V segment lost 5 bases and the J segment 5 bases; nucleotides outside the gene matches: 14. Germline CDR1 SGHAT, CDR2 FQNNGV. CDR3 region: CASSRPSGTGSHNEQFF. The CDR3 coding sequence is TGTGCCAGCAGCCGCCCCTCCGGGACAGGTAGCCACAATGAGCAGTTCTTC.

As DNA, the CDR3 is TGTGCCATCAGTGAGTCGGAGCGGGGGGGCGCAGATACGCAGTATTTT. This gives the protein CAISESERGGADTQYF. This chain joins TRBV10-3 and TRBJ2-3; TRBD2 matches 10 bases. This CDR3 has 16 residues. Per germline, CDR1 ENHRY and CDR2 SYGVKD. Trimming took 0 bases from V and 4 from J; bases not matched to a gene: 4.

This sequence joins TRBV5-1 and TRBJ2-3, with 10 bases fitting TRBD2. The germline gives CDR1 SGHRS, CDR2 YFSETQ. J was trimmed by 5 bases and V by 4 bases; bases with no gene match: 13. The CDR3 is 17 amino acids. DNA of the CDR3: TGCGCCAGCAGCCCAACTTTCCTAGCGGGAGACGTAGATACGCAGTATTTT. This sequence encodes CASSPTFLAGDVDTQYF.

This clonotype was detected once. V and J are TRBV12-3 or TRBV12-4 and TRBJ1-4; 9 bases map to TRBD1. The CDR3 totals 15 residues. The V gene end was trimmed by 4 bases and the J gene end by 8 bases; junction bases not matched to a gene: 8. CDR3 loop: CASSSPDRGDEKLFF. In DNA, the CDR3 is TGTGCCAGCAGTTCCCCGGACAGGGGCGACGAAAAACTGTTTTTT.

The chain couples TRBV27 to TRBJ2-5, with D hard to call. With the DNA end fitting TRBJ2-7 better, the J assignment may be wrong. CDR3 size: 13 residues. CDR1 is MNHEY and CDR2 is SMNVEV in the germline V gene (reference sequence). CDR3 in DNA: TGTGCCAGCAGTTTAAAGGGTATTTACGAGCAGTACTTC. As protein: CASSLKGIYEQYF.

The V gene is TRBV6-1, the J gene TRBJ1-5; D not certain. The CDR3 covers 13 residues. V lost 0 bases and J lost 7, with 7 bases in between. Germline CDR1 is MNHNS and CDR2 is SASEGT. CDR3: CASSEAGRQPQHF. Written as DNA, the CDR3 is TGTGCCAGCAGTGAAGCGGGCCGCCAGCCCCAGCATTTT.

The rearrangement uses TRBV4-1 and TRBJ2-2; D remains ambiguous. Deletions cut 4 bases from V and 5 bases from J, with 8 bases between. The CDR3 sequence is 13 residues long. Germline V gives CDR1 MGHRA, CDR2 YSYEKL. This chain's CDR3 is CASSLSVTGELFF. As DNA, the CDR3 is TGCGCCAGCAGCCTCTCCGTGACCGGGGAGCTGTTTTTT.

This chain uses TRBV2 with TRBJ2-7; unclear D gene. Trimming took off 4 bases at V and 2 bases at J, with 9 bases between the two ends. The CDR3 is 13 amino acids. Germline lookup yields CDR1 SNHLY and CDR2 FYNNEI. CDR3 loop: CASSANQAYEQYF. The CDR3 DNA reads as TGTGCCAGCAGTGCGAACCAGGCCTACGAGCAGTACTTC. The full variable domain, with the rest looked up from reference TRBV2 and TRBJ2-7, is EPEVTQTPSHQVTQMGQEVILRCVPISNHLYFYWYRQILGQKVEFLVSFYNNEISEKSEIFDDQFSVERPDGSNFTLKIRSTKLEDSAMYFCASSANQAYEQYFGPGTRLTVT.

The CDR3: CSASSSRPTYEQYF. CDR3 coding DNA: TGCAGTGCTAGTTCTAGCAGGCCGACCTACGAGCAGTACTTC. The chain carries TRBV20-1 and TRBJ2-7; tentatively, D is TRBD2 (5 bases). Trimming left V 3 bases short and J 2 bases short, with 14 bases between. CDR3 length: 14 residues. The germline V gene encodes CDR1 DFQATT and CDR2 SNEGSKA (reference sequence).

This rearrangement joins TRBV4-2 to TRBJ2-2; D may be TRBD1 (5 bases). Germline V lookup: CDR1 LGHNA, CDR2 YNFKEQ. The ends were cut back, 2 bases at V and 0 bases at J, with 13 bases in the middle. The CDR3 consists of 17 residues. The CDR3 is CASSQPQDTANTGELFF. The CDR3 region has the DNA TGTGCCAGCAGCCAACCCCAGGACACCGCGAACACCGGGGAGCTGTTTTTT.

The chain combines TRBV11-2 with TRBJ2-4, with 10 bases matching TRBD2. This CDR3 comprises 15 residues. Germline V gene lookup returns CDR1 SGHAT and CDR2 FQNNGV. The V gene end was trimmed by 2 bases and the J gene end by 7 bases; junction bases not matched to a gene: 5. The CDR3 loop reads CASSLSAGGPNIQYF. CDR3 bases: TGTGCCAGCAGCTTATCAGCGGGGGGGCCCAACATTCAGTACTTC.

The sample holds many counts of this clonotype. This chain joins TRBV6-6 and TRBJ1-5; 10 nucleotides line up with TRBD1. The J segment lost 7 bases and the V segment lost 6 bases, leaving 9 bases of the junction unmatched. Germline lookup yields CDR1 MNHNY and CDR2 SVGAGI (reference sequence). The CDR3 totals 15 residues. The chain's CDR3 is CASSDRQGAGQPQHF. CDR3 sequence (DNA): TGTGCCAGCAGCGATCGACAGGGGGCCGGCCAGCCCCAGCATTTT.

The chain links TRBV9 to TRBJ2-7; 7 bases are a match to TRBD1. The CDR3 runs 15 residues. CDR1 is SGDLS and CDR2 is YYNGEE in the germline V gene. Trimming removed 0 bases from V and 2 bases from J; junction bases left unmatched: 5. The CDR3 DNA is TGTGCCAGCAGCGTAGAGGAGACAGGGACCTACGAGCAGTACTTC. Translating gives CASSVEETGTYEQYF.

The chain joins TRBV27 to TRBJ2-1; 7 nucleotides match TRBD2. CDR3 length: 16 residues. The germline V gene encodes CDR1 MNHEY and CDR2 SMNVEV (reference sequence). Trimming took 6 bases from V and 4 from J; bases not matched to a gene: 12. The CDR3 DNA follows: TGTGCCAGCAGGATGGGGGGAGGGCCTAGTTACAATGAGCAGTTCTTC. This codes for CASRMGGGPSYNEQFF.

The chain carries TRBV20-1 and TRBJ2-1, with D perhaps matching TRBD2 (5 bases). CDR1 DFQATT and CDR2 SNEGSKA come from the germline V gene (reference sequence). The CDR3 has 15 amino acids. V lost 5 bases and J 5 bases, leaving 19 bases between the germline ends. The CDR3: CSAGPSRAVHNEQFF. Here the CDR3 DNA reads TGCAGTGCTGGCCCAAGCCGAGCGGTTCACAATGAGCAGTTCTTC.

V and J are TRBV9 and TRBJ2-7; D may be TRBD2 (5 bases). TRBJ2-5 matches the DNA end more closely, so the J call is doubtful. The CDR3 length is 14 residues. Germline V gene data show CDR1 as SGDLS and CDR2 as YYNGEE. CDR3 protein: CASSVGNTGMTQYF. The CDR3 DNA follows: TGTGCCAGCAGCGTAGGCAACACGGGGATGACCCAGTACTTC.

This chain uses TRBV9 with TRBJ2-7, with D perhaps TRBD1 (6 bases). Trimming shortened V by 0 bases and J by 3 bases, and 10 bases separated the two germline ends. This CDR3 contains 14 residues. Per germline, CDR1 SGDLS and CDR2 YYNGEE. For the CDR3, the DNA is TGTGCCAGCAGCGTAGATGGGGACAACTACGAGCAGTACTTC. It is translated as CASSVDGDNYEQYF.

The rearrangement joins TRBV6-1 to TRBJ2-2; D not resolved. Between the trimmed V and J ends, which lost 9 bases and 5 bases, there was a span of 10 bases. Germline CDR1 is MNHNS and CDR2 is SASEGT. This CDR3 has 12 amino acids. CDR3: CASDRITGELFF. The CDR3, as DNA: TGTGCCAGTGACCGAATAACCGGGGAGCTGTTTTTT.

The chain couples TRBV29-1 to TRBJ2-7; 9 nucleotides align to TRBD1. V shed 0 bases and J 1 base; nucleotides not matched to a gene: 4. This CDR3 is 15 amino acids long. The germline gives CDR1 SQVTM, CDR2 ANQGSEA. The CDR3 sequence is CSVEEEQGASYEQYF. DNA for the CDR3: TGCAGCGTTGAAGAAGAACAGGGGGCTTCCTACGAGCAGTACTTC.

The CDR3 DNA follows: TGCAGTGCTCCCCGAGGCTGTTCTGGAGTGAGTGAGCAGTTCTTC. Its protein is CSAPRGCSGVSEQFF. J is TRBJ2-1 and V is TRBV20-1; D ambiguous. The CDR3 runs 15 residues. The V and J ends lost 5 bases and 9 bases respectively, with 23 bases between them. Germline loops: CDR1 DFQATT, CDR2 SNEGSKA (reference sequence).